The clone carrying this T cell receptor beta chain was recorded at least ten times. This entry is derived from a study of molecular identifiers for immune sequencing clone quantification. Study overall: RNA, taken in replicates from approximately 20,000 or 100,000 naive CD8 cells, was split five ways, with four sequenced.

In TCRdb, the PCR reads were re-called with MiXCR into one record per CDR3 protein. The sample yields about 510,000 distinct CDR3 sequences, 20% to 25% seen once. The sequence derives from a human donor in good health. Some libraries in this study had Jurkat cell RNA spiked in. Sequencing was done on a sample of naive CD8+ T cells from blood, with Jurkat cell RNA spiked in. The subset is: FACS-sorted CD8+CD4-CCR7+CD45RA+ naive T cells.

CDR3 sequence (DNA): TGTGCCTGGAGTCCCCCCTCCTACGAGCAGTACTTC. Its translation: CAWSPPSYEQYF. The rearrangement uses TRBV30 and TRBJ2-7; no clear D. From germline, CDR1 is GTSNPN and CDR2 SVGIG (reference sequence). The CDR3 length is 12 residues. V shed 2 bases and J shed 0 bases, with 5 bases lying between them. Using reference TRBV30 and TRBJ2-7 for the parts outside the CDR3, the full variable domain is SQTIHQWPATLVQPVGSPLSLECTVEGTSNPNLYWYRQAAGRGLQLLFYSVGIGQISSEVPQNLSASRPQDRQFILSSKKLLLSDSGFYLCAWSPPSYEQYFGPGTRLTVT.